This T cell receptor beta chain was recovered during a study of identical twins. Overall study results and limits: While abundant cord blood beta clonotypes carried fewer insertions, memory repertoires showed no such pattern.

Germline loops: CDR1 SGHRS, CDR2 YFSETQ. The CDR3 loop spans 16 amino acids. With 4 bases removed from V and 1 base from J, the gap between germline ends came to 17 bases. This clonotype has more than one count but fewer than ten. Its antigen is still unknown. TCRdb used MiXCR to reprocess the 5' RACE reads, holding one entry per CDR3 protein. The profile shows 500,000 to 600,000 distinct CDR3 sequences, 22% of them singletons. The same specimen was also included in a second study, on T cells expressing NK-cell markers. According to that study: Underlying the TCR beta repertoires were sorted CD3+CD56+NKG2C+, CD3+CD56+NKG2C- and CD3+CD56-NKG2C+ T cells. Seven donors tested HCMV-seropositive and one tested seronegative among the eight sequenced. Four donors showed these clonotypes also leading the CD3+CD56-NKG2C+ fraction.

The TCR was taken from a woman aged 18 to 35 in good health. Sequencing input: CD4+ T cells sorted from blood. The chain links TRBV5-1 to TRBJ1-1; weak D call: TRBD1 (5 bases). The CDR3 here is CASSLVAGRPNTEAFF. The CDR3 DNA is TGCGCCAGCAGCCTGGTCGCAGGGCGACCGAACACTGAAGCTTTCTTT.